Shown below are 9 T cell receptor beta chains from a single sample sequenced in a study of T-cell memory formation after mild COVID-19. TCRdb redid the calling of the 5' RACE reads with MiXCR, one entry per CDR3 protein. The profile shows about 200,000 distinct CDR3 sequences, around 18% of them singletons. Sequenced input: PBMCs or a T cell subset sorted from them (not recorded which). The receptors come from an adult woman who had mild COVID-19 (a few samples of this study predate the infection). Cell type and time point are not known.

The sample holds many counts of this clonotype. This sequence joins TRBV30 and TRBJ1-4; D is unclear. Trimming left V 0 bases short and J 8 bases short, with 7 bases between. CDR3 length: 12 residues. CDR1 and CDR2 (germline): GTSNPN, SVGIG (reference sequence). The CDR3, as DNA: TGTGCCTGGAGTGTACTAAGGGAAAAACTGTTTTTT. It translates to CAWSVLREKLFF.

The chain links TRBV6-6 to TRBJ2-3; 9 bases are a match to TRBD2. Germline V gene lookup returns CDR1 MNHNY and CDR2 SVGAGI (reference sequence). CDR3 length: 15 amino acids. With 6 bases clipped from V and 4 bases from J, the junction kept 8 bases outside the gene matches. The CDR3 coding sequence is TGTGCCAGCAGCGGCGGGGGGGGCTGGGCAGATACGCAGTATTTT. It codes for CASSGGGGWADTQYF.

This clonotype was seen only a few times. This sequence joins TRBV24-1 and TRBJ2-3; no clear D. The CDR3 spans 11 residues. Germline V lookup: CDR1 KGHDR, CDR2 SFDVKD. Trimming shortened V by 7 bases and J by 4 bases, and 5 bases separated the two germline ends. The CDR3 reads CATSLADTQYF. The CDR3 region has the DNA TGTGCCACCAGCCTAGCAGATACGCAGTATTTT.

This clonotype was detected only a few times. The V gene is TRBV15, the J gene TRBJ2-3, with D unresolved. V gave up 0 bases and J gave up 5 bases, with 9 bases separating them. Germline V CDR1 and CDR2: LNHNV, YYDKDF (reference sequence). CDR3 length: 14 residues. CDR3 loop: CATSRDRSVDTQYF. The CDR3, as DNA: TGTGCCACCAGCAGAGATCGATCTGTAGATACGCAGTATTTT.

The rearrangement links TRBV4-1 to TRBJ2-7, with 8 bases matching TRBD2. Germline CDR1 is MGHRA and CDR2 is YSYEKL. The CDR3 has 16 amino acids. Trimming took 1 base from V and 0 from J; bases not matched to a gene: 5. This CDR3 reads CASSQGMGTSSYEQYF. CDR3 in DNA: TGCGCCAGCAGCCAAGGGATGGGGACTAGCTCCTACGAGCAGTACTTC.

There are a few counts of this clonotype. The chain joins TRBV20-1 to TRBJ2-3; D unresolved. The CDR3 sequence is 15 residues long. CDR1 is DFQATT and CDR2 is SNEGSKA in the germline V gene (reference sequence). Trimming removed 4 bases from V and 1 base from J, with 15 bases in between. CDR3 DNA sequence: TGCAGTGCTATCTCCCCCTCGTCCCGCACAGATACGCAGTATTTT. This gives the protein CSAISPSSRTDTQYF.

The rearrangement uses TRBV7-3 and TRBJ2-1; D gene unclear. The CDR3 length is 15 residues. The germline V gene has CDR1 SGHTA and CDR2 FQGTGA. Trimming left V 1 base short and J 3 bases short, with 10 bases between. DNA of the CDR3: TGTGCCAGCAGCTTAAGCCTGGGTAGCTACAATGAGCAGTTCTTC. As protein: CASSLSLGSYNEQFF.

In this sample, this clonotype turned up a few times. The DNA for the CDR3 is TGTGCCAGCAGTTACGGGACTAGCGGGGGGGCTTCCTACGAGCAGTACTTC. It translates to CASSYGTSGGASYEQYF. The V gene is TRBV6-6, the J gene TRBJ2-7, with TRBD2 matching 16 bases. The CDR3 covers 17 residues. Germline CDR1 reads MNHNY; CDR2 reads SVGAGI (reference sequence). Trimming removed 2 bases from V and 1 base from J; junction bases left unmatched: 2.

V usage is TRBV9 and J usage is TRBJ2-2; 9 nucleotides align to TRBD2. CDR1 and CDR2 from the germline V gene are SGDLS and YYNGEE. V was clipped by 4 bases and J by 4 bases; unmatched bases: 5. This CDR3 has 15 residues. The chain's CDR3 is CASSPAGGITGELFF. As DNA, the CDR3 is TGTGCCAGCAGCCCTGCGGGGGGGATCACCGGGGAGCTGTTTTTT.